Listed below are T cell receptor beta chains from one sample, sequenced in a study of blood T cell repertoires in COVID-19. Assay used: immunoSEQ multiplex PCR; TCRdb lists only in-frame clones, some missing. The sample consists of roughly 150,000 clones, roughly nine tenths of them appearing once. Sequencing was done on a sample of peripheral blood. These receptors were obtained from a woman aged 40 to 50 with acute or convalescent COVID-19. The CDR3 runs from the conserved cysteine through the conserved F or W. The D gene is left open where the match is weak. Only part of the rows carry a size: once, few, many, or a class if the clone is expanded.

clone_size	v_call	j_call	d_call	cdr3_nt	cdr3_aa
-	TRBV19	TRBJ2-7	TRBD2	TGTGCCAGTAAGACCGGGACTAGTCGCGAGCAGTACTTC	CASKTGTSREQYF
-	TRBV7-6	TRBJ2-7	TRBD2	TGTGCCAGCAGCCCTGGACTAGCGGGAGCCTACGAGCAGTACTTC	CASSPGLAGAYEQYF
-	TRBV28	TRBJ2-7	-	TGTGCCAGCAGTTCGTACAGGGTCTGGCAGTACTTC	CASSSYRVWQYF
-	TRBV27	TRBJ1-6	TRBD1	TGTGCCAGCAGTAACGGACAGGGGTTGTCACCCCTCCACTTT	CASSNGQGLSPLHF
-	TRBV6-4	TRBJ2-3	TRBD2	TGTGCCAGCAGTGAATTAGCGGGAAGCACAGATACGCAGTATTTT	CASSELAGSTDTQYF
-	TRBV5-1	TRBJ2-3	-	TGCGCCAGCAGCTCCCGACAGGCTGACACAGATACGCAGTATTTT	CASSSRQADTDTQYF
-	TRBV6-5	TRBJ1-4	-	TGTGCCAGCCAAGTATCGGGGGGGAGTGAAAAACTGTTTTTT	CASQVSGGSEKLFF
-	TRBV2	TRBJ1-2	TRBD1	TGTGCCAGCAGTGAAGACAGGGGCTATGGCTACACCTTC	CASSEDRGYGYTF
-	TRBV5-1	TRBJ1-2	-	TGCGCCAGCAGCTTGGTTGACAGTGTCTATGGCTACACCTTC	CASSLVDSVYGYTF
-	TRBV11-3	TRBJ1-1	-	TGTGCCAGCAGCTTAGTCTCGGGAGACACTGAAGCTTTCTTT	CASSLVSGDTEAFF
-	TRBV15	TRBJ2-3	TRBD1	TGTGCCACCAGCAGAGATTTACAGGGGTGGACAGATACGCAGTATTTT	CATSRDLQGWTDTQYF
-	TRBV3-1/TRBV3-2	TRBJ2-2	-	TGTGCCAGCAGAGAAGAAGGCGCCAGGGCCATGTCCGGGGAGCTGTTTTTT	CASREEGARAMSGELFF
few	TRBV29-1	TRBJ2-2	-	TGCAGCGTTGAAGAGTGGGGGCTGGGCACCGGGGAGCTGTTTTTT	CSVEEWGLGTGELFF
-	TRBV5-1	TRBJ2-2	-	TGCGCCAGCCGGCGCGGGAACACCGGGGAGCTGTTTTTT	CASRRGNTGELFF
-	TRBV5-1	TRBJ2-3	TRBD1	TGCGCCAGCAGCCGACTGCCCGGGACAGGGATCACAGATACGCAGTATTTT	CASSRLPGTGITDTQYF
-	TRBV24-1	TRBJ2-1	-	TGTGCCACCTCGGAGGGACAGTGGGGCAATGAGCAGTTCTTC	CATSEGQWGNEQFF
-	TRBV5-3	TRBJ1-5	-	TGTGCCGGGGAAGGGACAAGAAAGTCTAATCAGCCCCAGCATTTT	CAGEGTRKSNQPQHF
-	TRBV30	TRBJ2-3	-	TGTGCCTGGAATCCCGGCCGGGGCACAGATACGCAGTATTTT	CAWNPGRGTDTQYF